This entry is about one T cell receptor (beta chain). Its antigen is as yet unknown. These data come from a study of blood T cells in healthy people across ages. General study points: Comparison with aged donors showed that long-lived donors had more naive CD4+ cells and higher diversity.

A J-beta primer mix and a sample-barcoded 5' primer were used in a second PCR of about 7 to 12 cycles. TCRdb reanalysed the 5' RACE reads using MiXCR and keeps one entry per CDR3 protein. The sample holds about 800,000 distinct CDR3 sequences; 46% are singletons and the top ten take roughly 18%. This CDR3 comprises 13 residues. Trimming stripped 4 bases from V and 2 bases from J, with 10 bases between. Per germline, CDR1 SQVTM and CDR2 ANQGSEA. This TCR was recovered from a man at least 80 years old in good health. J is TRBJ2-3 and V is TRBV29-1; possible D gene TRBD1, 6 bases. Source material: blood. The CDR3 region has the DNA TGCAGCGTTGCAGGGGAGTTCACAGATACGCAGTATTTT. Translation: CSVAGEFTDTQYF.